The 27 T cell receptor beta chains given below trace back to one sample, sequenced in a study of shared clonotypes between healthy human individuals. TCRdb's copy holds only in-frame clones and misses some; the assay was immunoSEQ multiplex PCR. The sample includes about 480,000 clones, over 75% of them seen just once. Input material: PBMCs. These receptors were collected from a middle-aged woman in good health. Some clones in this sample may be carry-over from other donors' samples.

V and J are TRBV6-6 and TRBJ2-2; 7 bases match TRBD1. V dropped 5 bases and J dropped 5; count of bases not matched to a gene: 11. Per germline, CDR1 MNHNY and CDR2 SVGAGI (reference sequence). There are 16 residues in the CDR3. The CDR3 reads CASSPRTGIGTGELFF. The CDR3 nucleotides read TGTGCCAGCAGTCCGAGGACAGGAATAGGGACCGGGGAGCTGTTTTTT.

Details on this clone: The sample carries other DNA sequences with the same CDR3. The rearrangement joins TRBV28 to TRBJ2-7; D ambiguous. V was pared by 2 bases and J by 1 base, with 3 bases between. The CDR3 loop spans 12 amino acids. The germline CDR1 and CDR2 sequences are MDHEN and SYDVKM. As DNA, the CDR3 is TGTGCCAGCAGTTTAACGTCCTACGAGCAGTACTTC. Translation: CASSLTSYEQYF.

This chain connects TRBV27 to TRBJ2-2; D is unresolved. Germline V gene sequence: CDR1 MNHEY, CDR2 SMNVEV (reference sequence). The CDR3 has 12 amino acids. The V and J ends lost 4 bases and 4 bases respectively, with 4 bases between them. CDR3 nucleotide sequence: TGTGCCAGCAGTTACCTCACCGGGGAGCTGTTTTTT. Translating it yields CASSYLTGELFF.

CDR3 residues: CASSTSGTENEKLFF. The CDR3 DNA reads as TGTGCCAGCAGCACATCCGGGACAGAGAATGAAAAACTGTTTTTT. The rearrangement uses TRBV2 and TRBJ1-4; 7 positions match TRBD1. CDR3 length: 15 amino acids. V was clipped by 6 bases and J by 5 bases; unmatched bases: 9. Germline lookup yields CDR1 SNHLY and CDR2 FYNNEI.

J is TRBJ2-1 and V is TRBV7-9; 8 nucleotides agree with TRBD2. This CDR3 comprises 17 residues. The germline V gene encodes CDR1 SEHNR and CDR2 FQNEAQ (reference sequence). Trimming took 2 bases from V and 8 from J; bases not matched to a gene: 14. CDR3 protein: CASSLMAGLGHFDEQFF. The CDR3 coding sequence is TGTGCCAGCAGCTTAATGGCGGGACTAGGCCATTTCGATGAGCAGTTCTTC. Full variable domain (outside the CDR3, taken from reference TRBV7-9 and TRBJ2-1): DTGVSQNPRHKITKRGQNVTFRCDPISEHNRLYWYRQTLGQGPEFLTYFQNEAQLEKSRLLSDRFSAERPKGSFSTLEIQRTEQGDSAMYLCASSLMAGLGHFDEQFFGPGTRLTVL.

This clone occurred once. This rearrangement joins TRBV7-6 to TRBJ2-3; D gene unclear. V was trimmed by 0 bases and J by 2 bases, leaving 6 bases between them. This CDR3 spans 14 amino acids. Germline CDR1 is SGHVS and CDR2 is FNYEAQ. The CDR3 nucleotides are TGTGCCAGCAGCTTAGCGGAAAACACAGATACGCAGTATTTT. It specifies CASSLAENTDTQYF.

The chain uses TRBV6-5 and TRBJ1-4; D call uncertain. This CDR3 is 14 amino acids long. Germline values: CDR1 MNHEY, CDR2 SVGAGI. Trimming stripped 7 bases from V and 3 bases from J, with 12 bases between. The CDR3 loop reads CASKKGFANEKLFF. In DNA form, the CDR3 reads TGTGCCAGCAAGAAGGGTTTTGCTAATGAAAAACTGTTTTTT.

V and J are TRBV2 and TRBJ2-5; 7 bases are shared with TRBD1. Germline V lookup: CDR1 SNHLY, CDR2 FYNNEI. This CDR3 is built from 13 residues. The J segment lost 4 bases and the V segment lost 8 bases, leaving 7 bases of the junction unmatched. The CDR3 DNA is TGTGCCAGCGGGACAGTCAGTGGAGAGACCCAGTACTTC. Protein sequence: CASGTVSGETQYF.

The V call is TRBV7-6, the J call TRBJ2-2; the match to TRBD1 covers 9 bases. Germline-derived CDR1 and CDR2 are SGHVS and FNYEAQ. This CDR3 has 16 residues. J was trimmed by 4 bases and V by 5 bases; bases with no gene match: 8. The CDR3 DNA reads as TGTGCCAGCAGCCCGAACAGGGGGCGCGGCACCGGGGAGCTGTTTTTT. The encoded protein is CASSPNRGRGTGELFF.

As for this clone: This clone may be a read error of a much larger clone one base away. The rearrangement uses TRBV11-3 and TRBJ2-7; D is ambiguous. Trimming shortened V by 1 base and J by 3 bases, and 4 bases separated the two germline ends. CDR3 length equals 12 residues. Per germline, CDR1 SGHNT and CDR2 YENEEA. The chain's CDR3 is CASSLGDYEQYF. The CDR3 DNA reads as TGTGCCAGCAGCTTAGGGGACTACGAGCAGTACTTC.

V usage is TRBV7-8 and J usage is TRBJ2-1; D call uncertain. CDR3 length: 13 residues. Germline V gene data show CDR1 as SGHVS and CDR2 as FQNEAQ. Trimming removed 4 bases at V and 2 bases at J, with 6 bases between. CDR3 region: CASSSIAYNEQFF. CDR3 nucleotides: TGTGCCAGCAGCTCGATTGCCTACAATGAGCAGTTCTTC.

This clone was observed a handful of times. The V call is TRBV5-1, the J call TRBJ1-1; D gene ambiguous. V shed 0 bases and J shed 2 bases, with 8 bases lying between them. There are 14 residues in the CDR3. Per germline, CDR1 SGHRS and CDR2 YFSETQ. The chain's CDR3 is CASSLGWGNTEAFF. The CDR3 DNA is TGCGCCAGCAGCTTGGGTTGGGGTAACACTGAAGCTTTCTTT.

The chain uses TRBV4-1 and TRBJ2-3, with TRBD2 identical over 7 bases. After removal of 4 bases from V and 5 bases from J, the junction contained 9 bases not matched to a gene. The CDR3 extends over 15 amino acids. Germline V gives CDR1 MGHRA, CDR2 YSYEKL. CDR3: CASSRTREFKDTQYF. Here the CDR3 DNA reads TGCGCCAGCAGCCGGACGCGGGAGTTTAAAGATACGCAGTATTTT.

This chain joins TRBV19 and TRBJ2-7; the match to TRBD1 covers 9 bases. The germline CDR1 and CDR2 sequences are LNHDA and SQIVND (reference sequence). With V trimmed by 3 bases and J by 7 bases, 10 bases remained unmatched. The CDR3 loop spans 15 amino acids. CDR3 DNA: TGTGCCAGTAGTATTCCCGGGACAGGGTCCGGGGAGCAGTACTTC. Encoded protein: CASSIPGTGSGEQYF. Full variable domain (remainder filled in from reference TRBV19 and TRBJ2-7): DGGITQSPKYLFRKEGQNVTLSCEQNLNHDAMYWYRQDPGQGLRLIYYSQIVNDFQKGDIAEGYSVSREKKESFPLTVTSAQKNPTAFYLCASSIPGTGSGEQYFGPGTRLTVT.

The rearrangement links TRBV18 to TRBJ2-7, with 8 nucleotides matching TRBD1. CDR1 and CDR2 from the germline V gene are KGHSH and LQKENI. The length of the CDR3 is 15 residues. V was pared by 8 bases and J by 6 bases, with 15 bases of the junction left unmatched. The CDR3 here is CASQATGTGRGEQYF. CDR3 DNA: TGTGCCAGCCAAGCCACCGGGACAGGCAGGGGCGAGCAGTACTTC.

This chain joins TRBV20-1 and TRBJ2-7, with a weak D call TRBD1 (5 bases). CDR3 length: 11 amino acids. Trimming removed 6 bases from V and 2 bases from J, with 8 bases in between. Germline CDR1 and CDR2: DFQATT and SNEGSKA (reference sequence). The DNA for the CDR3 is TGCAGTGCGGCACAGGCCTACGAGCAGTACTTC. It is translated as CSAAQAYEQYF.

The chain joins TRBV7-2 to TRBJ2-3; D call uncertain. Germline CDR1 is SGHTA and CDR2 is FQGNSA. There are 18 residues in the CDR3. V shed 1 base and J shed 2 bases, with 19 bases lying between them. The DNA of the CDR3 is TGTGCCAGCAGCTTAGACCGCCCTGGGCGACCTTCCACAGATACGCAGTATTTT. As protein: CASSLDRPGRPSTDTQYF.

J is TRBJ2-7 and V is TRBV19; D might be TRBD1 (6 bases). V lost 4 bases to trimming and J lost 3 bases, with 13 bases between them. Germline CDR1 LNHDA, CDR2 SQIVND (reference sequence). The CDR3 runs to 14 residues. The CDR3 is CASSNPQGSYEQYF. In nucleotides, the CDR3 is TGTGCCAGTAGTAACCCACAGGGTAGCTACGAGCAGTACTTC.

This clone occurred a few times. The rearrangement uses TRBV5-6 and TRBJ1-2; no clear D. Germline assignment: CDR1 SGHDT and CDR2 YYEEEE. The CDR3 spans 14 residues. V was trimmed by 0 bases and J by 5 bases, leaving 11 bases between them. The CDR3 nucleotides read TGTGCCAGCAGCTTGGCCCGGCAGTCATATGGCTACACCTTC. Protein: CASSLARQSYGYTF.

The chain combines TRBV11-3 with TRBJ2-2, with 11 bases aligning to TRBD1. V shed 5 bases, J shed 5 bases, and the junction held 4 bases outside the gene matches. This CDR3 comprises 15 residues. CDR1 SGHNT and CDR2 YENEEA come from the germline V gene. Here the CDR3 reads CASSQDRGLTGELFF. The DNA for the CDR3 is TGTGCCAGCAGCCAGGACAGGGGGCTTACCGGGGAGCTGTTTTTT.

The genes are TRBV29-1 and TRBJ2-7; 11 positions agree with TRBD2. Germline CDR1 and CDR2: SQVTM and ANQGSEA. V lost 4 bases, J lost 3 bases, and 11 bases stayed unmatched. CDR3 length equals 16 residues. In nucleotides, the CDR3 is TGCAGCGTTGCCCCTTGGGGACTAGCGGAAGGCTACGAGCAGTACTTC. It encodes CSVAPWGLAEGYEQYF.

The CDR3 DNA reads TGTGCCAGCAGTAAAAACACCGGGGAGCTGTTTTTT. Its translation is CASSKNTGELFF. This chain links TRBV6-5 with TRBJ2-2, with D hard to call. V gave up 5 bases and J gave up 2 bases, with 3 bases separating them. The CDR3 totals 12 residues. Per the germline V gene, CDR1 is MNHEY and CDR2 is SVGAGI.

The chain joins TRBV28 to TRBJ2-1, with D unresolved. Germline V CDR1 and CDR2: MDHEN, SYDVKM. V lost 7 bases, J lost 7 bases, and 11 bases lay in between. The CDR3 extends over 12 amino acids. For the CDR3, the DNA is TGTGCCAGCACAGCGCAGGTGAATGAGCAGTTCTTC. This gives the protein CASTAQVNEQFF.

The chain employs TRBV11-1 and TRBJ1-1, with 9 bases aligning to TRBD1. This CDR3 has 15 amino acids. J lost 4 bases, V lost 2 bases, and 5 bases had no gene match. Per germline, CDR1 SGHAT and CDR2 FQDESV (reference sequence). The CDR3 region has the DNA TGTGCCAGCAGCTTACGCACAGGGGGCGGCACTGAAGCTTTCTTT. Its protein is CASSLRTGGGTEAFF.

The chain couples TRBV19 to TRBJ1-1, with 9 positions matching TRBD1. Germline CDR1 LNHDA, CDR2 SQIVND (reference sequence). V gave up 6 bases and J gave up 3 bases; unmatched junction bases: 5. The CDR3 is 14 residues long. The CDR3 region has the DNA TGTGCCAGTAGCCTACAGGGGGCGGACACTGAAGCTTTCTTT. Translating it yields CASSLQGADTEAFF.

V usage is TRBV28 and J usage is TRBJ1-2; D perhaps matches TRBD1 (5 bases). Trimming shortened V by 3 bases and J by 8 bases, and 13 bases separated the two germline ends. Germline CDR1 MDHEN, CDR2 SYDVKM. The CDR3 sequence is 13 residues long. The CDR3 sequence: CASSLGGVGGYTF. The CDR3 DNA follows: TGTGCCAGCAGTTTGGGGGGAGTGGGCGGCTACACCTTC.

The chain has TRBV15 and TRBJ1-1; tentative D call: TRBD1 (6 bases). V was pared by 0 bases and J by 6 bases, with 17 bases between. The CDR3 loop spans 16 amino acids. Germline V CDR1 and CDR2: LNHNV, YYDKDF (reference sequence). This CDR3 reads CATSREGDWTVPEAFF. CDR3 bases: TGTGCCACCAGCAGAGAAGGGGACTGGACAGTCCCTGAAGCTTTCTTT.